What follows describes a single TCR beta chain. These data belong to a study of cytomegalovirus exposure and HLA in healthy donors. With 60 Vbeta and 13 Jbeta primers, the PCR was carried out. Assay: immunoSEQ multiplex PCR; the TCRdb copy retains only in-frame clones and omits some. The repertoire consists of roughly 100,000 clones, with roughly three quarters occurring once and the leading ten covering roughly 4%. The V gene end was trimmed by 0 bases and the J gene end by 1 base; junction bases not matched to a gene: 4. In germline, CDR1 is MNHNS, CDR2 SASEGT. This CDR3 contains 17 residues. The sample taken for sequencing was PBMCs. The chain employs TRBV6-1 and TRBJ2-2; the match to TRBD2 covers 8 bases. The source of this sequence is a man in his fifties or sixties in good health and CMV-seropositive. CDR3 DNA: TGTGCCAGCAGTGAAGCTTCCCTAGCGGGGAACACCGGGGAGCTGTTTTTT. Its protein product is CASSEASLAGNTGELFF.